A single sample gave rise to the 18 T cell receptor beta chains below, sequenced in a study of T cells in tuberculosis. Measured with immunoSEQ multiplex PCR; TCRdb has only the in-frame clones, and not every one. Of 25,000 to 35,000 clones listed, less than 97% are singletons. Sequences were obtained from PBMCs. Receptors originate from a donor aged 10-29 years with latent tuberculosis or without tuberculosis infection.

The gene calls are TRBV18 and TRBJ1-2; TRBD1 might be the D (6 bases). Trimming took off 1 base at V and 2 bases at J, with 8 bases between the two ends. Germline V gene lookup returns CDR1 KGHSH and CDR2 LQKENI. CDR3 size: 14 residues. In nucleotides, the CDR3 is TGTGCCAGCTCACCACGGCAGGGGAACTATGGCTACACCTTC. This gives the protein CASSPRQGNYGYTF.

The rearrangement joins TRBV9 to TRBJ1-1; D is unresolved. The germline V and J ends were trimmed by 4 bases and 2 bases, with 12 bases remaining between them. Germline CDR1 SGDLS, CDR2 YYNGEE. This CDR3 region has 14 residues. The CDR3 here is CASSPVRLNTEAFF. The CDR3 bases are TGTGCCAGCAGCCCGGTACGACTCAACACTGAAGCTTTCTTT.

The chain employs TRBV15 and TRBJ1-1, with no clear D. This CDR3 is built from 14 residues. Per germline, CDR1 LNHNV and CDR2 YYDKDF (reference sequence). Trimming cost V 0 bases and J 5 bases, with 10 bases left between them. CDR3 sequence: CATSREAVGTEAFF. CDR3 DNA: TGTGCCACCAGCAGAGAGGCTGTCGGGACTGAAGCTTTCTTT.

The rearrangement uses TRBV7-3 and TRBJ1-2; D may be TRBD1 (6 bases). The CDR3 extends over 15 amino acids. V was pared by 5 bases and J by 0 bases, with 13 bases between. Germline CDR1 reads SGHTA; CDR2 reads FQGTGA. CDR3 protein: CASSPTGSANYGYTF. Written as DNA, the CDR3 is TGTGCCAGCAGCCCGACAGGTTCAGCTAACTATGGCTACACCTTC.

The chain couples TRBV10-3 to TRBJ2-5; D gene uncertain. Between the trimmed V and J ends, which lost 6 bases and 4 bases, there was a span of 12 bases. CDR3 length: 13 amino acids. Germline CDR1 is ENHRY and CDR2 is SYGVKD. The CDR3 protein is CAIRSTEGETQYF. The CDR3 DNA reads TGTGCCATCAGATCGACTGAAGGAGAGACCCAGTACTTC.

This chain connects TRBV10-3 to TRBJ2-5; TRBD2 aligns across 8 bases. Germline trimming cut 1 base from V and 3 bases from J; bases unmatched to any gene: 4. Germline lookup yields CDR1 ENHRY and CDR2 SYGVKD. The CDR3 has 15 residues. CDR3: CAISELSAGEETQYF. The CDR3 nucleotides are TGTGCCATCAGTGAGTTATCAGCGGGGGAAGAGACCCAGTACTTC.

This sequence joins TRBV7-2 and TRBJ2-6; weak D call: TRBD1 (6 bases). Germline CDR1 and CDR2: SGHTA and FQGNSA. CDR3 length: 15 residues. V gave up 7 bases and J gave up 3 bases, with 13 bases separating them. CDR3 DNA sequence: TGTGCCAGCAATCCACAGGGAAATGGGGCCAACGTCCTGACTTTC. This gives the protein CASNPQGNGANVLTF.

The V gene is TRBV18, the J gene TRBJ1-1; a weak D match, TRBD1 (6 bases). CDR1 and CDR2 from the germline V gene are KGHSH and LQKENI. Trimming cost V 4 bases and J 5 bases, with 14 bases left between them. This CDR3 has 14 residues. The DNA for the CDR3 is TGTGCCAGCTCACGACGACAGGAAACGACTGAAGCTTTCTTT. As protein: CASSRRQETTEAFF.

The chain uses TRBV6-6 and TRBJ1-5; 10 bases line up with TRBD1. J lost 5 bases, V lost 6 bases, and 7 bases had no gene match. The V gene's germline CDR1 is MNHNY and CDR2 SVGAGI (reference sequence). The CDR3 is made up of 15 amino acids. The CDR3 DNA reads TGTGCCAGCAGCTATACGGGACAGGGGTATCAGCCCCAGCATTTT. It translates to CASSYTGQGYQPQHF.

This chain links TRBV7-8 with TRBJ2-7; TRBD1 agrees at 7 bases. The germline CDR1 and CDR2 sequences are SGHVS and FQNEAQ. The trim removed 5 bases at V and 1 base at J, leaving 8 bases unmatched. CDR3 length equals 15 residues. The CDR3 bases are TGTGCCAGCAGCCCGAGACAGGGACGGTCCTACGAGCAGTACTTC. Translating it yields CASSPRQGRSYEQYF. Complete variable domain (other parts from reference TRBV7-8 and TRBJ2-7): GAGVSQSPRYKVAKRGQDVALRCDPISGHVSLFWYQQALGQGPEFLTYFQNEAQLDKSGLPSDRFFAERPEGSVSTLKIQRTQQEDSAVYLCASSPRQGRSYEQYFGPGTRLTVT.

This clone has just one count. V and J are TRBV18 and TRBJ2-1; tentative D call: TRBD1 (5 bases). In germline, CDR1 is KGHSH, CDR2 LQKENI. Trimming shortened V by 3 bases and J by 3 bases, and 15 bases separated the two germline ends. The CDR3 has 16 amino acids. Here the CDR3 DNA reads TGTGCCAGCTCACCTTCCCAGGGATCGTACTACAATGAGCAGTTCTTC. It encodes CASSPSQGSYYNEQFF.

The V gene is TRBV5-8, the J gene TRBJ1-4, with 7 positions matching TRBD1. CDR3 length: 18 residues. The junction had 17 bases not matched to a gene; V was cut back by 2 bases and J by 7 bases. CDR1 is SGHTS and CDR2 is YDEGEE in the germline V gene. CDR3 protein: CASSLLSISTGFSEKLFF. CDR3 sequence (DNA): TGTGCCAGCAGCTTATTGTCGATTTCGACAGGGTTTAGTGAAAAACTGTTTTTT.

This sequence joins TRBV7-3 and TRBJ1-4; 7 bases map to TRBD1. Trimming cost V 1 base and J 10 bases; bases outside gene matches: 9. The CDR3 is made up of 15 amino acids. Germline-derived CDR1 and CDR2 are SGHTA and FQGTGA. The CDR3 here is CASSLMLGTGVKLFF. CDR3 nucleotide sequence: TGTGCCAGCAGCTTAATGTTGGGAACAGGGGTAAAACTGTTTTTT.

V is TRBV5-1 and J is TRBJ2-7; 10 bases match TRBD2. Trimming took 6 bases from V and 4 from J; bases not matched to a gene: 10. In germline, CDR1 is SGHRS, CDR2 YFSETQ. The CDR3 consists of 15 residues. The CDR3 DNA is TGCGCCAGCACTCTAGCGGGGGTCTCGCAGTACGAGCAGTACTTC. Translation: CASTLAGVSQYEQYF. The whole variable domain, remainder taken from reference TRBV5-1 and TRBJ2-7, is KAGVTQTPRYLIKTRGQQVTLSCSPISGHRSVSWYQQTPGQGLQFLFEYFSETQRNKGNFPGRFSGRQFSNSRSEMNVSTLELGDSALYLCASTLAGVSQYEQYFGPGTRLTVT.

The V call is TRBV6-5, the J call TRBJ2-3; TRBD2 is a possible D gene (6 bases). The CDR3 has 14 residues. V was pared by 5 bases and J by 2 bases, with 11 bases between. CDR1 and CDR2 (germline): MNHEY, SVGAGI. The DNA for the CDR3 is TGTGCCAGCAGTCCTCGGGAGATCACAGATACGCAGTATTTT. Protein: CASSPREITDTQYF.

The V call is TRBV5-1, the J call TRBJ2-3, with a weak D call TRBD1 (5 bases). Germline-derived CDR1 and CDR2 are SGHRS and YFSETQ. Trimming stripped 0 bases from V and 0 bases from J, with 11 bases between. The CDR3 is 16 residues long. Here the CDR3 DNA reads TGCGCCAGCAGCTTGGGGGGCAAGACTAGCACAGATACGCAGTATTTT. Protein: CASSLGGKTSTDTQYF.

This clone appeared once. This chain connects TRBV6-5 to TRBJ1-2; weak D call: TRBD1 (6 bases). Germline CDR1 is MNHEY and CDR2 is SVGAGI. The V end lost 5 bases, the J end lost 3 bases, and 16 bases lay between the germline ends. This CDR3 has 15 residues. In DNA form, the CDR3 reads TGTGCCAGCAGTCAACAAAGCACAGGGCACTATGGCTACACCTTC. As protein: CASSQQSTGHYGYTF.

The chain recombines TRBV28 with TRBJ2-7; 10 bases agree with TRBD1. From germline, CDR1 is MDHEN and CDR2 SYDVKM. The CDR3 totals 16 residues. Unmatched junction bases numbered 16, after V lost 7 bases and J lost 7 bases. The CDR3 loop reads CASNPISGTGEGEQYF. In DNA form, the CDR3 reads TGTGCCAGCAACCCAATTTCCGGGACAGGGGAAGGAGAGCAGTACTTC.